These 26 T cell receptor beta chains came from one sample sequenced in a study of a mutant IDH1 vaccine in newly diagnosed glioma. Time point: week 35, safety follow-up. A single vaccine dose contained 300 ug of mutant IDH1 20-mer peptide, and topical imiquimod was used with it. No antigen has been identified for these receptors. Assay used: immunoSEQ multiplex PCR; TCRdb lists only in-frame clones, some missing. The sample holds about 26,000 clones, roughly 85% seen once. The starting material was PBMCs, obtained from a glioma patient whose treatment included an IDH1 peptide vaccine. The source of these receptors is a man aged 25 to 40 with glioma.

This clone turned up a few times. The chain couples TRBV29-1 to TRBJ1-1; D is ambiguous. Germline CDR1 SQVTM, CDR2 ANQGSEA. The CDR3 runs 14 residues. V was cut by 2 bases and J by 1 base, with 11 bases left in between. This CDR3 reads CSVEQAPENTEAFF. Written as DNA, the CDR3 is TGCAGCGTTGAACAGGCCCCAGAGAACACTGAAGCTTTCTTT.

V usage is TRBV4-1 and J usage is TRBJ2-7; 8 bases line up with TRBD1. The CDR3 is 16 residues long. Germline CDR1 is MGHRA and CDR2 is YSYEKL. After removal of 2 bases from V and 0 bases from J, the junction contained 6 bases not matched to a gene. CDR3 region: CASSQPGTGGSYEQYF. CDR3 coding DNA: TGCGCCAGCAGCCAACCCGGAACAGGGGGCTCCTACGAGCAGTACTTC.

The rearrangement uses TRBV18 and TRBJ2-2; the match to TRBD1 covers 7 bases. From germline, CDR1 is KGHSH and CDR2 LQKENI. The CDR3 sequence is 16 residues long. J was trimmed by 6 bases and V by 8 bases; bases with no gene match: 15. This CDR3 reads CASTPAPDRSAGELFF. The CDR3 nucleotides read TGTGCCAGCACCCCGGCCCCGGACAGGAGCGCCGGGGAGCTGTTTTTT.

The V gene is TRBV7-9, the J gene TRBJ1-1, with D uncertain. CDR1 is SEHNR and CDR2 is FQNEAQ in the germline V gene (reference sequence). The V end lost 7 bases, the J end lost 0 bases, and 15 bases lay between the germline ends. CDR3 size: 15 residues. The CDR3 DNA sequence: TGTGCCAGCACTCACGGTTTGAGGATGAACACTGAAGCTTTCTTT. Protein product: CASTHGLRMNTEAFF.

J is TRBJ1-2 and V is TRBV30; 12 bases fit TRBD1. The germline gives CDR1 GTSNPN, CDR2 SVGIG (reference sequence). The trim removed 4 bases at V and 3 bases at J, leaving 3 bases unmatched. The CDR3 is 14 residues long. Here the CDR3 reads CAWTGTGGYYGYTF. The DNA for the CDR3 is TGTGCCTGGACCGGGACAGGGGGCTACTATGGCTACACCTTC. Supplemented by reference TRBV30 and TRBJ1-2, the full variable domain reads SQTIHQWPATLVQPVGSPLSLECTVEGTSNPNLYWYRQAAGRGLQLLFYSVGIGQISSEVPQNLSASRPQDRQFILSSKKLLLSDSGFYLCAWTGTGGYYGYTFGSGTRLTVV.

V is TRBV13 and J is TRBJ2-5, with TRBD1 as a possible D gene (6 bases). The germline V gene has CDR1 PRHDT and CDR2 FYEKMQ (reference sequence). Trimming cost V 0 bases and J 6 bases, with 14 bases left between them. There are 15 residues in the CDR3. CDR3 coding DNA: TGTGCCAGCAGCTTAGGCGGATCAGGGGCAAAGACCCAGTACTTC. This gives the protein CASSLGGSGAKTQYF.

The chain uses TRBV30 and TRBJ1-2; D is possibly TRBD1 (5 bases). Germline CDR1 is GTSNPN and CDR2 is SVGIG (reference sequence). V was pared by 5 bases and J by 0 bases, with 13 bases between. The CDR3 totals 14 residues. This chain's CDR3 is CAWGGLGPNYGYTF. CDR3 DNA: TGTGCCTGGGGTGGGTTGGGGCCTAACTATGGCTACACCTTC.

The sample holds one count of this clone. The gene calls are TRBV27 and TRBJ1-5; no clear D gene. The CDR3 covers 15 residues. Germline CDR1 reads MNHEY; CDR2 reads SMNVEV (reference sequence). V was shortened by 4 bases and J by 3 bases, with 13 bases between the two germline ends. The DNA for the CDR3 is TGTGCCAGCAGTTCTACGGGGAACTACAATCAGCCCCAGCATTTT. Its translation: CASSSTGNYNQPQHF.

The chain recombines TRBV28 with TRBJ2-7; 12 nucleotides align to TRBD2. V shed 7 bases and J 6 bases; nucleotides not matched to a gene: 4. The germline CDR1 and CDR2 sequences are MDHEN and SYDVKM. The CDR3 consists of 13 residues. CDR3 nucleotide sequence: TGTGCCAGCACTAGCGGGAGGGGGCGCGAGCAGTACTTC. Translating it yields CASTSGRGREQYF.

The V and J genes are TRBV6-1 and TRBJ1-5; tentative D call: TRBD1 (6 bases). The V end was cut by 2 bases, the J end by 6 bases, with 17 bases between. CDR1 and CDR2 (germline): MNHNS, SASEGT. The CDR3 extends over 16 amino acids. DNA of the CDR3: TGTGCCAGCAGTGAAAGGGGGGAATACGGGAGTCAGCCCCAGCATTTT. Protein: CASSERGEYGSQPQHF.

In this sample, this clone turned up once. The rearrangement links TRBV7-9 to TRBJ2-2; 8 nucleotides line up with TRBD1. V dropped 3 bases and J dropped 0; count of bases not matched to a gene: 6. The CDR3 consists of 17 residues. The germline CDR1 and CDR2 sequences are SEHNR and FQNEAQ (reference sequence). CDR3 coding DNA: TGTGCCAGCAGCTTGGACGGGACAGGCGCGAACACCGGGGAGCTGTTTTTT. As protein: CASSLDGTGANTGELFF.

This clone was seen just once. The gene calls are TRBV6-5 and TRBJ1-1; D not certain. The CDR3 is 14 amino acids. The V and J ends lost 2 bases and 4 bases respectively, with 11 bases between them. Per germline, CDR1 MNHEY and CDR2 SVGAGI. Written as DNA, the CDR3 is TGTGCCAGCAGTTACGGCCTCCGGGGCACTGAAGCTTTCTTT. Translation: CASSYGLRGTEAFF.

The chain couples TRBV5-1 to TRBJ1-4; 9 bases match TRBD1. From germline, CDR1 is SGHRS and CDR2 YFSETQ. The CDR3 sequence is 15 residues long. The ends lost 2 bases at V and 3 bases at J; junction bases unmatched: 2. This chain's CDR3 is CASSFRQGANEKLFF. The CDR3, as DNA: TGCGCCAGCAGCTTTCGACAGGGGGCTAATGAAAAACTGTTTTTT.

The chain recombines TRBV5-4 with TRBJ1-6; 10 positions agree with TRBD1. Germline CDR1 is SGHNT and CDR2 is YYREEE (reference sequence). V trimming: 1 base; J trimming: 7 bases; junction bases outside the gene matches: 8. There are 17 residues in the CDR3. The CDR3: CASSLLGQGIMNSPLHF. CDR3 DNA: TGTGCCAGCAGCTTGCTGGGACAGGGGATCATGAATTCACCCCTCCACTTT.

The chain has TRBV30 and TRBJ2-5; D is unclear. V dropped 2 bases and J dropped 3 bases, with 10 bases sitting between them. From germline, CDR1 is GTSNPN and CDR2 SVGIG (reference sequence). The CDR3 spans 13 residues. The chain's CDR3 is CAWSRLLKETQYF. In nucleotides, the CDR3 is TGTGCCTGGAGTCGGCTACTTAAAGAGACCCAGTACTTC.

The chain uses TRBV30 and TRBJ2-7; D is perhaps TRBD2 (6 bases). The CDR3 loop spans 14 amino acids. V was clipped by 1 base and J by 2 bases, with 12 bases between them. The germline gives CDR1 GTSNPN, CDR2 SVGIG (reference sequence). The CDR3 DNA is TGTGCCTGGAGTGGGGGGGAAGAGACCTACGAGCAGTACTTC. Translated, it gives CAWSGGEETYEQYF.

The chain couples TRBV18 to TRBJ2-1, with a tentative D call TRBD2 (5 bases). V was cut by 4 bases and J by 0 bases, with 13 bases left in between. CDR1 KGHSH and CDR2 LQKENI come from the germline V gene. The CDR3 runs to 16 residues. The CDR3 sequence: CASSLEGAGSYNEQFF. The CDR3 coding sequence is TGTGCCAGCTCACTCGAGGGAGCCGGCTCCTACAATGAGCAGTTCTTC.

The chain recombines TRBV4-3 with TRBJ2-1; a weak D match, TRBD2 (7 bases). The length of the CDR3 is 17 residues. Germline loops: CDR1 LGHNA, CDR2 YSLEER. V lost 1 base, J lost 2 bases, and 15 bases lay in between. As DNA, the CDR3 is TGCGCCAGCAGCCAAGTATTTGGCGGGGGCACCTACAATGAGCAGTTCTTC. It yields the protein CASSQVFGGGTYNEQFF.

This clone appeared a single time. The chain joins TRBV10-2 to TRBJ1-1; D remains ambiguous. The CDR3 runs to 15 residues. CDR1 is WSHSY, CDR2 SAAADI, per germline. V lost 6 bases and J 4 bases, leaving 18 bases between the germline ends. The CDR3 region has the DNA TGCGCCAGCAGGACCGGGCCTCTTGTGGCCACTGAAGCTTTCTTT. Protein product: CASRTGPLVATEAFF.

This clone was detected only once. This chain links TRBV7-2 with TRBJ2-5; D is perhaps TRBD1 (6 bases). Germline assignment: CDR1 SGHTA and CDR2 FQGNSA. V gave up 4 bases and J gave up 2 bases, with 14 bases separating them. The length of the CDR3 is 15 residues. The chain's CDR3 is CASSSKQGSQETQYF. CDR3 in DNA: TGTGCCAGCAGCTCGAAACAGGGCTCACAAGAGACCCAGTACTTC.

This chain uses TRBV29-1 with TRBJ2-7, with a tentative D call TRBD1 (6 bases). V lost 6 bases and J 9 bases, leaving 21 bases between the germline ends. Germline V lookup: CDR1 SQVTM, CDR2 ANQGSEA. The CDR3 loop spans 13 amino acids. The CDR3 DNA reads TGCAGCGTCGAGGCCCGGGACACTTCGAGGCAGTACTTC. Translation: CSVEARDTSRQYF.

The genes are TRBV29-1 and TRBJ2-5; 8 positions agree with TRBD2. The CDR3 extends over 13 amino acids. The trim removed 6 bases at V and 3 bases at J, leaving 6 bases unmatched. CDR1 is SQVTM, CDR2 ANQGSEA, per germline. The CDR3 bases are TGCAGCGTCAGTAGCGGGGTGGAAGAGACCCAGTACTTC. Translating gives CSVSSGVEETQYF.

The genes are TRBV5-6 and TRBJ1-1, with D unresolved. Germline lookup yields CDR1 SGHDT and CDR2 YYEEEE. There are 14 residues in the CDR3. Trimming removed 4 bases from V and 4 bases from J, with 14 bases in between. CDR3 in DNA: TGTGCCAGCAGCGAACTTCTGGGAGTCACTGAAGCTTTCTTT. Translation gives CASSELLGVTEAFF.

This clone was found a few times. J is TRBJ2-5 and V is TRBV30; D perhaps matches TRBD1 (6 bases). Trimming removed 1 base from V and 5 bases from J, with 11 bases in between. CDR1 and CDR2 (germline): GTSNPN, SVGIG (reference sequence). The CDR3 consists of 13 residues. The CDR3 sequence: CAWSAGVRETQYF. The CDR3 bases are TGTGCCTGGAGTGCAGGGGTGAGGGAGACCCAGTACTTC.

This clone was detected only once. This chain uses TRBV6-4 with TRBJ1-3; no clear D. V was cut by 8 bases and J by 2 bases, with 13 bases left in between. Germline V gives CDR1 MRHNA, CDR2 SNTAGT. This CDR3 comprises 14 residues. The CDR3 DNA is TGTGCCAGCCCCCTAAGGGTGACTGGAAACACCATATATTTT. It translates to CASPLRVTGNTIYF.

The chain joins TRBV19 to TRBJ2-3; D is undetermined. The CDR3 loop spans 14 amino acids. Germline-derived CDR1 and CDR2 are LNHDA and SQIVND (reference sequence). V dropped 5 bases and J dropped 1 base, with 10 bases sitting between them. In DNA, the CDR3 is TGTGCCAGTAGTCCTGGATGGGGCACAGATACGCAGTATTTT. Its protein is CASSPGWGTDTQYF.